This entry concerns a single T cell receptor beta chain. The CDR3 consists of 19 residues. V gave up 3 bases and J gave up 0 bases, with 23 bases separating them. CDR1 is PRHDT and CDR2 is FYEKMQ in the germline V gene (reference sequence). This sample was included in a study of T cell responses to AZD1222 COVID-19 vaccine. TCRdb's copy holds only in-frame clones and misses some; the assay was immunoSEQ multiplex PCR. The data show 85,000 to 95,000 clones, approximately 90% seen once. The J gene is TRBJ1-2, the V gene TRBV13; tentative D call: TRBD1 (6 bases). The TCR comes from an adult who received the AZD1222 COVID-19 vaccine. The starting material was peripheral blood, obtained 28 days after the second AZD1222 dose. The CDR3 loop is CASSFSGTKLDHANYGYTF. CDR3 nucleotide sequence: TGTGCCAGCAGCTTTTCCGGGACAAAATTGGACCATGCTAACTATGGCTACACCTTC.